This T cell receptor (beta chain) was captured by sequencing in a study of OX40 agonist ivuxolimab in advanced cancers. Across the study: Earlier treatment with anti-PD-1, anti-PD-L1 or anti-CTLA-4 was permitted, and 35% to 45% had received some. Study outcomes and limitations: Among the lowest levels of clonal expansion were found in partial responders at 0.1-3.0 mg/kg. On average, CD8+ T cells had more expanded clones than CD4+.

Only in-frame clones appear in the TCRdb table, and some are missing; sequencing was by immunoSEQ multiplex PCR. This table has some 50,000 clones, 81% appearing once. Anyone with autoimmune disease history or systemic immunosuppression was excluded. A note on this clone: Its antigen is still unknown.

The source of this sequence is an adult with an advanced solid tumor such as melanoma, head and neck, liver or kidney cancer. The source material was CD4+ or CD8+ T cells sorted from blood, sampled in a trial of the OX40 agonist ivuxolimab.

CDR3 coding DNA: TGTGCCAGCAGCCAAGATCGACAGGGCAGCTATGGCTACACCTTC. It yields the protein CASSQDRQGSYGYTF. This chain connects TRBV4-2 to TRBJ1-2; 7 bases fit TRBD1. The CDR3 consists of 15 residues. The V gene end was trimmed by 0 bases and the J gene end by 4 bases; junction bases not matched to a gene: 5. Germline V gene lookup returns CDR1 LGHNA and CDR2 YNFKEQ.